This is a list of T cell receptor beta chains from one sample in a study of cytomegalovirus exposure and HLA in healthy donors. Method: immunoSEQ multiplex PCR; TCRdb's copy keeps in-frame clones and lacks some. The sample includes some 110,000 clones, around 70% of them seen just once. Sequencing was performed on PBMCs. The source of these receptors is a man in his forties or fifties in good health and CMV-seronegative. The CDR3 runs from the conserved cysteine through the conserved F or W. The D gene is left open where the match is weak. Clone size is shown for a subset of rows, as once, few, many or a class of expanded clone.

V gene	clone size	D gene	J gene	CDR3 length	CDR3 protein	CDR3 DNA
TRBV9	-	-	TRBJ2-7	16	CASSVDDSWHSYEQYF	TGTGCCAGCAGCGTAGACGACAGCTGGCACTCCTACGAGCAGTACTTC
TRBV5-5	few	-	TRBJ2-7	15	CASSLGIASPYEQYF	TGTGCCAGCAGCTTGGGTATAGCGTCTCCCTACGAGCAGTACTTC
TRBV27	-	TRBD1	TRBJ2-7	15	CASSLFGQGGLEQYF	TGTGCCAGCAGTTTATTCGGACAGGGGGGCCTCGAGCAGTACTTC
TRBV6-1	-	TRBD2	TRBJ2-1	14	CASSGLAGADEQFF	TGTGCCAGCAGTGGCCTAGCGGGAGCCGATGAGCAGTTCTTC
TRBV29-1	-	TRBD1	TRBJ1-2	12	CSVGTGVLGYTF	TGCAGCGTTGGAACAGGGGTATTGGGCTACACCTTC
TRBV4-3	-	-	TRBJ2-2	15	CASSQEGRGTGELFF	TGCGCCAGCAGCCAAGAGGGTCGCGGCACCGGGGAGCTGTTTTTT
TRBV5-6	-	TRBD1	TRBJ2-1	16	CASSLLRGQEYNEQFF	TGTGCCAGCAGCTTGCTGCGGGGACAGGAATACAATGAGCAGTTCTTC
TRBV29-1	-	-	TRBJ2-7	13	CSVVGQGTYEQYF	TGCAGCGTTGTAGGCCAGGGGACCTACGAGCAGTACTTC
TRBV7-8	-	-	TRBJ2-2	16	CASSLGGRGAAGELFF	TGTGCCAGCAGCTTAGGAGGTCGGGGGGCGGCTGGGGAGCTGTTTTTT
TRBV7-9	-	-	TRBJ1-2	13	CSSTRTDIYGYTF	TGTTCCAGCACCCGGACGGACATCTATGGCTACACCTTC
TRBV5-1	-	TRBD1	TRBJ2-3	16	CASSFEDRGGTDTQYF	TGCGCCAGCAGTTTTGAAGACAGGGGAGGCACAGATACGCAGTATTTT
TRBV29-1	-	-	TRBJ2-7	12	CSGSDTTYEQYF	TGCAGCGGAAGTGATACAACCTACGAGCAGTACTTC
TRBV7-8	few	TRBD1	TRBJ1-5	18	CASSPGTGVFTTSQPQHF	TGTGCCAGCAGCCCGGGGACAGGGGTTTTTACCACCAGTCAGCCCCAGCATTTT
TRBV6-5	-	-	TRBJ1-5	14	CASSYSGRVGPQHF	TGTGCCAGCAGTTACTCGGGGAGAGTAGGGCCCCAGCATTTT
TRBV9	few	TRBD2	TRBJ2-3	15	CASSPQRGGFDTQYF	TGTGCCAGCAGCCCGCAGCGGGGGGGCTTTGATACGCAGTATTTT
TRBV11-2	-	TRBD1	TRBJ2-2	17	CASSSHQGDIYTGELFF	TGTGCCAGCAGCTCCCATCAGGGGGACATATATACCGGGGAGCTGTTTTTT
TRBV5-1	-	TRBD1	TRBJ1-4	14	CASRRTGTAEKLFF	TGCGCCAGCAGACGGACCGGGACAGCTGAAAAACTGTTTTTT
TRBV6-6	-	-	TRBJ2-1	16	CASSYSVQGPYNEQFF	TGTGCCAGCAGTTACTCTGTACAGGGTCCCTACAATGAGCAGTTCTTC
TRBV28	-	-	TRBJ2-1	15	CASALGRGPYNEQFF	TGTGCCAGCGCTCTGGGGCGGGGGCCATACAATGAGCAGTTCTTC
TRBV4-3	-	-	TRBJ1-4	16	CASSQAFPPANEKLFF	TGCGCCAGCAGCCAAGCCTTCCCGCCAGCTAATGAAAAACTGTTTTTT
TRBV5-4	-	-	TRBJ1-2	14	CASSLGQRAYGYTF	TGTGCCAGCAGCTTGGGGCAGCGGGCCTATGGCTACACCTTC
TRBV4-1	-	-	TRBJ2-6	15	CASSQDRPGANVLTF	TGCGCCAGCAGCCAAGACAGGCCTGGGGCCAACGTCCTGACTTTC
TRBV27	-	TRBD2	TRBJ2-1	16	CASSSGVAGSYNEQFF	TGTGCCAGCAGTTCCGGAGTAGCGGGGTCGTACAATGAGCAGTTCTTC
TRBV13	-	-	TRBJ1-6	14	CASSLGAQNSPLHF	TGTGCCAGCAGCTTGGGGGCGCAGAATTCACCCCTCCACTTT
TRBV4-3	-	TRBD1	TRBJ2-4	17	CASSHQGQGDAKNIQYF	TGCGCCAGCAGCCATCAGGGACAGGGTGATGCCAAAAACATTCAGTACTTC
TRBV6-5	-	TRBD1	TRBJ2-5	14	CASRRTGGQETQYF	TGTGCCAGCAGGCGGACAGGCGGCCAAGAGACCCAGTACTTC
TRBV11-2	-	-	TRBJ1-3	14	CASSSEVQGNTIYF	TGTGCCAGCAGCTCAGAGGTACAGGGAAACACCATATATTTT
TRBV11-3	once	TRBD1	TRBJ2-5	15	CASSSGQGVQETQYF	TGTGCCAGCAGTTCCGGACAGGGGGTTCAAGAGACCCAGTACTTC
TRBV28	-	TRBD1	TRBJ2-1	16	CASSAGTGGPYNEQFF	TGTGCCAGCAGTGCTGGGACAGGGGGCCCCTACAATGAGCAGTTCTTC
TRBV6-6	-	TRBD2	TRBJ2-7	14	CASRLVREGYEQYF	TGTGCCAGCAGATTAGTCCGGGAGGGCTACGAGCAGTACTTC
TRBV5-4	-	-	TRBJ2-1	15	CASSFGDSPYNEQFF	TGTGCCAGCAGCTTTGGGGACTCCCCCTACAATGAGCAGTTCTTC
TRBV29-1	few	-	TRBJ1-2	12	CSILQGGSGYTF	TGCAGCATACTTCAGGGTGGTAGTGGCTACACCTTC
TRBV10-1	-	-	TRBJ1-3	13	CASSGDIRNTIYF	TGCGCCAGCAGTGGGGACATAAGAAACACCATATATTTT
TRBV5-1	-	TRBD1	TRBJ1-5	15	CASSSSGTGNQPQHF	TGCGCCAGCAGCTCCTCGGGGACAGGGAATCAGCCCCAGCATTTT
TRBV5-1	-	TRBD2	TRBJ2-3	14	CASSQTSGADTQYF	TGCGCCAGCAGCCAGACTAGCGGGGCAGATACGCAGTATTTT
TRBV7-9	few	-	TRBJ2-1	13	CASSLPGSGEQFF	TGTGCCAGCAGCTTACCGGGGTCCGGTGAGCAGTTCTTC
TRBV5-1	-	TRBD2	TRBJ2-1	15	CASSLLSGGASEQFF	TGCGCCAGCAGCTTGCTTAGCGGGGGGGCCTCTGAGCAGTTCTTC
TRBV29-1	-	-	TRBJ2-5	12	CSVGGRVETQYF	TGCAGCGTTGGAGGCAGGGTCGAGACCCAGTACTTC
TRBV27	-	TRBD2	TRBJ2-7	15	CASSSLAGVTYEQYF	TGTGCCAGCAGTTCGCTAGCGGGAGTGACCTACGAGCAGTACTTC
TRBV7-6	-	-	TRBJ2-2	14	CASSVTINTGELFF	TGTGCCAGCAGCGTTACTATAAACACCGGGGAGCTGTTTTTT
TRBV5-8	-	TRBD1	TRBJ2-7	14	CASSTGQGAGEQYF	TGTGCCAGCAGCACGGGACAGGGGGCAGGCGAGCAGTACTTC
TRBV14	-	TRBD1	TRBJ1-1	13	CASSRDRGTEAFF	TGTGCCAGCAGCCGTGACAGGGGCACTGAAGCTTTCTTT
TRBV5-6	-	TRBD2	TRBJ2-1	14	CASSRGVTYNEQFF	TGTGCCAGCAGCCGGGGGGTTACCTACAATGAGCAGTTCTTC